This record looks at one TCR beta chain sequence and its context. The data were obtained in a study of blood T cell repertoires in COVID-19. As for the study in general: Sites in the United States, Italy and Spain provided acute and convalescent COVID-19 samples.

Germline V gene lookup returns CDR1 MGHRA and CDR2 YSYEKL. There are 15 residues in the CDR3. V shed 1 base and J shed 5 bases, with 14 bases lying between them. Original processing notes: How many nucleated cells were present was estimated from reference gene primer amplification. Here immunoSEQ multiplex PCR was the method, and the copy in TCRdb shows in-frame clones only, minus some. V and J calls and clone size are copied from that table; D and trimming were computed from the DNA. The table shows 200,000 to 300,000 clones, with over 90% occurring only once. One Seattle source followed patients from active infection through their disease course.

The sequenced material came from peripheral blood. The sequence was collected from a man aged 30 to 45 with COVID-19, enrolled during active disease. The chain carries TRBV4-1 and TRBJ1-2; D is possibly TRBD1 (6 bases). CDR3 bases: TGCGCCAGCAGCCAAGGGGGGACACCTGATTATGGCTACACCTTC. Protein sequence: CASSQGGTPDYGYTF.